The T cell receptor (beta chain) under discussion was sequenced for a study of beta chain features in type 1 diabetes. Unmatched junction bases numbered 13, after V lost 5 bases and J lost 8 bases. The CDR3 sequence is 15 residues long. Per the germline V gene, CDR1 is MDHEN and CDR2 is SYDVKM. Expressed TCRB transcripts got sequenced, as all isolated RNA was reverse transcribed. TCRdb's table, derived via immunoSEQ multiplex PCR, lists solely in-frame clones and lacks some. The repertoire holds 200,000 to 250,000 clones, 68% seen once, with approximately 0.053% in the top ten. The chain couples TRBV28 to TRBJ1-2; 8 nucleotides line up with TRBD1. The sequenced sample was naive CD4+ T cells from blood. The clonotype originates from a man aged 30 to 45 in good health. The CDR3 region is CASSERTGRVRGYTF. CDR3 nucleotide sequence: TGTGCCAGCAGTGAAAGGACAGGGAGGGTGAGAGGCTACACCTTC.